This T cell receptor (beta chain) was recovered during a study of CD8+ T cells in alopecia areata. Across the study: Treatment ran 6 to 18 months, with 6 months of follow-up afterward. Study conclusions and caveats: It was observed that many expanded lesional clones persisted in scalp and blood during tofacitinib.

Following RNA extraction, reverse transcription yielded cDNA that acted as the sequencing template. Using immunoSEQ multiplex PCR, the repertoire was profiled, and TCRdb retains in-frame clones only, with some absent. The sample shows more than 150,000 clones, about 47% of them seen only once. Trimming took off 2 bases at V and 5 bases at J, with 7 bases between the two ends. The CDR3 is 13 amino acids. Germline V CDR1 and CDR2: MRHNA, SNTAGT. Worth noting for this clone: Antigen: not known.

This sample's treatment: oral pan-JAK inhibitor, 5-10 mg twice daily. Samples from alopecia areata patients were lesional scalp punch biopsies and peripheral blood. Sequenced here: CD8+ T cells sorted from blood, sampled around week 53, from a patient treated with tofacitinib. The chain combines TRBV6-4 with TRBJ1-5; D is undetermined. The sequence was collected from a human donor with alopecia areata. The CDR3 DNA reads as TGTGCCAGCAGTGACGAAGCGGATCAGCCCCAGCATTTT. Protein product: CASSDEADQPQHF.